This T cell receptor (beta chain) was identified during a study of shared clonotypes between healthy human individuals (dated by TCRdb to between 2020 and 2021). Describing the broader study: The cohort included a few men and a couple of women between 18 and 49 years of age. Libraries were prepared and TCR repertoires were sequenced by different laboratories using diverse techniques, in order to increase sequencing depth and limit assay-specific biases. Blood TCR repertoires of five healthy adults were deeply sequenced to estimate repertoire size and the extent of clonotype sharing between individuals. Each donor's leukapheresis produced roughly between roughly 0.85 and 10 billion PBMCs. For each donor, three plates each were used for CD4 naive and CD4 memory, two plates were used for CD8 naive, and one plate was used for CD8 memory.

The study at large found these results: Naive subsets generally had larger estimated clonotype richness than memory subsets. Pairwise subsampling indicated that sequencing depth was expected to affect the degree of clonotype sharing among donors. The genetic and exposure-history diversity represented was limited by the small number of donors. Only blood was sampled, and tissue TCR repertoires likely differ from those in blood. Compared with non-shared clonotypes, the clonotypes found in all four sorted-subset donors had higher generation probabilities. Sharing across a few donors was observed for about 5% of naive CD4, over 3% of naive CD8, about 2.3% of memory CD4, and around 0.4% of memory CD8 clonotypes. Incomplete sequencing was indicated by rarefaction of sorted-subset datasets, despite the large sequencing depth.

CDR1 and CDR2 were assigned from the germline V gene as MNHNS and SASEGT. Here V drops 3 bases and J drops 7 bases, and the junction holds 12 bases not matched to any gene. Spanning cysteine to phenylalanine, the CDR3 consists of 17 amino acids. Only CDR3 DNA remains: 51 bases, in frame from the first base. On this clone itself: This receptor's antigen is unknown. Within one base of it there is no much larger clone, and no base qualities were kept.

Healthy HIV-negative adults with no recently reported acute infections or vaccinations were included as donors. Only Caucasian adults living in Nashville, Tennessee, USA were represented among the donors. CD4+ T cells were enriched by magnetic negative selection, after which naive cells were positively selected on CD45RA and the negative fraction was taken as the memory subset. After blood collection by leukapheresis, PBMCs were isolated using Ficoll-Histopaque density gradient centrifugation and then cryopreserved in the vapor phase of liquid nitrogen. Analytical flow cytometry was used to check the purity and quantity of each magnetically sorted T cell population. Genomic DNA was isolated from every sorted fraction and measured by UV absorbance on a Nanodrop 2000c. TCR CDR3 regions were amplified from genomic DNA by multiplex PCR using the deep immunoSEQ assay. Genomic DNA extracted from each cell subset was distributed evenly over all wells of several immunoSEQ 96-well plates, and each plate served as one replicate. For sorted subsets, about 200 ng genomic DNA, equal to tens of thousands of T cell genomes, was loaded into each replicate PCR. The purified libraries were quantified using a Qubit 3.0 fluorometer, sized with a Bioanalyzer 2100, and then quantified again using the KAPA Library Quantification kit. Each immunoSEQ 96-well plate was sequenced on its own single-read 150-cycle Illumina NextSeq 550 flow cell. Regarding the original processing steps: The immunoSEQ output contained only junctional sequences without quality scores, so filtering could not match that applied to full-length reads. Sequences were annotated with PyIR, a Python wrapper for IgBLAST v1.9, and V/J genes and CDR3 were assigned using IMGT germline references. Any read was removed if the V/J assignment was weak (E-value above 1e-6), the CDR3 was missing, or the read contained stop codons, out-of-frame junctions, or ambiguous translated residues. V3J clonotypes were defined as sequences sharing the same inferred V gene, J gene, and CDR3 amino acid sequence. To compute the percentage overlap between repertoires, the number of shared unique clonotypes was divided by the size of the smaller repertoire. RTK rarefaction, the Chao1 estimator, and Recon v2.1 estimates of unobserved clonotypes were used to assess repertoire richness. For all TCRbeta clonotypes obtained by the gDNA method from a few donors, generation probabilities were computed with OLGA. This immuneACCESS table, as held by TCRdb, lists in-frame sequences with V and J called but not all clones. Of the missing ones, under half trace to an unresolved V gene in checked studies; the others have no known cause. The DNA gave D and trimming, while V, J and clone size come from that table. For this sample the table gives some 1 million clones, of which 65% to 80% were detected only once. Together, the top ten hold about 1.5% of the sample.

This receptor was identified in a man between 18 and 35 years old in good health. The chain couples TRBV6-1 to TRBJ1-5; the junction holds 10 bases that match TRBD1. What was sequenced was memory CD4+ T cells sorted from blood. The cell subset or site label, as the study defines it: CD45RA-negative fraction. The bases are TGTGCCAGCAGTGAGGGGACAGGGGTGAGGATGTTCCAGCCCCAGCATTTT. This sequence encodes CASSEGTGVRMFQPQHF.